These T cell receptor beta chains were read from a single sample in a study of cytomegalovirus exposure and HLA in healthy donors. Profiled with immunoSEQ multiplex PCR; TCRdb holds only in-frame clones, not every one. The sample has 77,000 or so clones. The sequenced material came from PBMCs. Receptors originate from a young man in good health and CMV-seronegative. Each CDR3 is given with its conserved first and last residue. Fields, in order: V gene, D gene, J gene, CDR3 protein, CDR3 DNA. The D gene is left open where the match is weak.

>TRBV7-9|NA|TRBJ2-2
CASSLVLTGPNTGELFF
TGTGCCAGCAGCTTAGTTCTTACAGGGCCTAACACCGGGGAGCTGTTTTTT
>TRBV9|NA|TRBJ2-1
CASSVSGSYNEQFF
TGTGCCAGCAGCGTCTCGGGGTCCTACAATGAGCAGTTCTTC
>TRBV30|NA|TRBJ2-7
CAWSVVYEQYF
TGTGCCTGGAGTGTCGTCTACGAGCAGTACTTC
>TRBV30|NA|TRBJ2-2
CAWSRGTGELFF
TGTGCCTGGAGCCGAGGTACCGGGGAGCTGTTTTTT
>TRBV12-5|TRBD1|TRBJ1-1
CASGFSLRGSEAFF
TGTGCTAGTGGTTTCTCTCTCAGGGGGTCTGAAGCTTTCTTT
>TRBV4-1|TRBD2|TRBJ2-1
CASSPFLAGGGDEQFF
TGCGCCAGCAGCCCCTTTCTAGCGGGAGGGGGCGATGAGCAGTTCTTC
>TRBV18|TRBD1|TRBJ1-6
CASSPQTGGSVSPLHF
TGTGCCAGCTCACCCCAGACAGGGGGCTCAGTTTCACCCCTCCACTTT
>TRBV19|TRBD1|TRBJ1-2
CASSSRDRLYGYTF
TGTGCCAGTAGTAGCCGGGACAGGCTCTATGGCTACACCTTC
>TRBV10-3|NA|TRBJ2-2
CAISDLWTLTNTGELFF
TGTGCCATCAGTGATTTGTGGACTCTCACGAACACCGGGGAGCTGTTTTTT
>TRBV5-1|NA|TRBJ2-2
CASSLLNSGELFF
TGCGCCAGCAGCTTGCTAAACTCCGGGGAGCTGTTTTTT
>TRBV2|TRBD2|TRBJ2-1
CASTREGFHEQFF
TGTGCCAGCACCCGGGAGGGCTTTCATGAGCAGTTCTTC
>TRBV6-5|TRBD2|TRBJ2-5
CASNPGRYQETQYF
TGTGCCAGCAACCCCGGGAGGTACCAAGAGACCCAGTACTTC
>TRBV7-9|NA|TRBJ2-1
CASSLGGGALENEQFF
TGTGCCAGCAGCTTAGGAGGGGGGGCCCTTGAGAATGAGCAGTTCTTC
>TRBV10-2|TRBD1|TRBJ2-3
CASSESRGLADTQYF
TGCGCCAGCAGTGAGTCGAGGGGGCTGGCAGACACGCAGTATTTT
>TRBV5-1|TRBD2|TRBJ2-5
CASSLAWPRAGETQYF
TGCGCCAGCAGCTTGGCCTGGCCGCGAGCGGGGGAGACCCAGTACTTC
>TRBV6-5|TRBD2|TRBJ2-7
CASHGRASYEQYF
TGTGCCAGTCACGGGAGGGCCTCCTACGAGCAGTACTTC
>TRBV27|TRBD1|TRBJ2-7
CASSPVPGQGYYEQYF
TGTGCCAGCAGTCCGGTCCCGGGACAGGGCTACTACGAGCAGTACTTC
>TRBV5-1|TRBD1|TRBJ1-4
CASSSSGTGDEKLFF
TGCGCCAGCAGCTCGTCCGGGACAGGGGATGAAAAACTGTTTTTT
>TRBV7-6|NA|TRBJ1-2
CASSPRAGIYGYTF
TGTGCCAGCAGCCCCAGAGCGGGGATCTATGGCTACACCTTC
>TRBV7-8|NA|TRBJ2-2
CASSLRDYTGELFF
TGTGCCAGCAGCTTAAGAGATTACACCGGGGAGCTGTTTTTT
>TRBV6-1|NA|TRBJ1-2
CASSENRNYGYTF
TGTGCCAGCAGTGAAAACAGGAACTATGGCTACACCTTC
>TRBV9|NA|TRBJ2-5
CASSGGAAQETQYF
TGTGCCAGCAGCGGGGGAGCGGCTCAAGAGACCCAGTACTTC
>TRBV9|TRBD2|TRBJ2-7
CASSVGRGNSYEQYF
TGTGCCAGCAGCGTAGGGCGGGGGAACTCCTACGAGCAGTACTTC
>TRBV9|NA|TRBJ2-1
CASSGSGYNEQFF
TGTGCCAGCAGTGGCAGCGGTTACAATGAGCAGTTCTTC
>TRBV7-9|TRBD1|TRBJ1-5
CASSLTGGSGQPQHF
TGTGCCAGCAGCCTCACAGGGGGTAGTGGCCAGCCCCAGCATTTT
>TRBV6-6|NA|TRBJ1-5
CASNSLEGRTNQPQHF
TGTGCCAGCAACTCACTAGAAGGCAGAACCAATCAGCCCCAGCATTTT
>TRBV6-5|TRBD1|TRBJ1-2
CASGRQGGNYGYTF
TGTGCCAGTGGGAGACAGGGGGGGAACTATGGCTACACCTTC
>TRBV5-1|NA|TRBJ2-5
CASSWGPGQETQYF
TGCGCCAGCAGCTGGGGGCCCGGGCAAGAGACCCAGTACTTC
>TRBV18|TRBD1|TRBJ1-1
CASSPTGGPGGSEAFF
TGTGCCAGCTCACCAACAGGGGGCCCTGGGGGGAGTGAAGCTTTCTTT
>TRBV5-6|NA|TRBJ2-2
CASSLGALLYTGELFF
TGTGCCAGCAGCTTGGGAGCCCTCCTCTACACCGGGGAGCTGTTTTTT
>TRBV13|TRBD2|TRBJ2-7
CASGGPAGGYEQYF
TGTGCCAGTGGGGGCCCAGCGGGAGGATACGAGCAGTACTTC
>TRBV4-1|NA|TRBJ2-7
CASSSPRAYEQYF
TGCGCCAGCAGCTCTCCCAGGGCCTACGAGCAGTACTTC
>TRBV10-3|NA|TRBJ2-6
CAISETGYSGANVLTF
TGTGCCATCAGTGAGACAGGGTACTCTGGGGCCAACGTCCTGACTTTC